This is a list of T cell receptor beta chains from one sample in a study of T cells in Graves' hyperthyroidism and ophthalmopathy. TCRdb passed the multiplex PCR reads through MiXCR, listing each CDR3 protein once. In the table there are hundreds of thousands of distinct CDR3 sequences, around 15% of which are singletons. The sequencing input was blood. The receptor set was obtained from a woman aged 45 to 65 with Graves' ophthalmopathy. Both conserved end residues are part of each CDR3. A D gene is named only where the DNA matches it firmly. Some rows have no size entry. The others give once, few or many, or a class for an expanded clone.

abundance | len | j_gene | d_gene | v_gene | CDR3nt | CDR3aa
. | 15 | TRBJ2-7 | TRBD2 | TRBV28 | TGTGCCAGCAGGGAAACTAGCGGGAGTTCGGAAGAGCAGTACTTC | CASRETSGSSEEQYF
few | 14 | TRBJ2-1 | TRBD1 | TRBV7-2 | TGTGCCAGCAAGATGGGACAGGGCTACAATGAGCAGTTCTTC | CASKMGQGYNEQFF
. | 11 | TRBJ2-3 | . | TRBV29-1 | TGCAGCGTAGGAATGACAGATACGCAGTATTTT | CSVGMTDTQYF
many | 15 | TRBJ2-1 | . | TRBV20-1 | TGCAGTGCTAGAGGCGTTAGCGGAAATTACAATGAGCAGTTCTTC | CSARGVSGNYNEQFF
many | 14 | TRBJ2-7 | . | TRBV7-2 | TGTGCCAGCAGCTTAGAAATGCAGGCCTACGAGCAGTACTTC | CASSLEMQAYEQYF
once | 14 | TRBJ2-7 | . | TRBV4-3 | TGCGCCAGCAGCGGCGACCGACTAGGCTACGAGCAGTACTTC | CASSGDRLGYEQYF
many | 18 | TRBJ2-1 | . | TRBV6-2/TRBV6-3 | TGTGCCAGCAGTTACTATTCTCCGCACTCCGCATCCTACAATGAGCAGTTCTTC | CASSYYSPHSASYNEQFF
few | 16 | TRBJ2-1 | TRBD2 | TRBV20-1 | TGCAGTGCTAGACGATCTAGCGGATTCCTAAACAATGAGCAGTTCTTC | CSARRSSGFLNNEQFF
many | 14 | TRBJ2-3 | TRBD2 | TRBV15 | TGTGCCACCGATGCGGGAGCGAGTACAGATACGCAGTATTTT | CATDAGASTDTQYF
many | 14 | TRBJ2-3 | TRBD2 | TRBV20-1 | TGCAGTGCTCAGCGGGAGGTCGTAACAGATACGCAGTATTTT | CSAQREVVTDTQYF
many | 17 | TRBJ2-5 | TRBD2 | TRBV18 | TGTGCCAGCTCACCCTCAAGGACTAGCGGGACTATGAAGACCCAGTACTTC | CASSPSRTSGTMKTQYF
many | 15 | TRBJ2-3 | . | TRBV7-6 | TGTGCCAGCAGCTTGGTATGGGGAGACACAGATACGCAGTATTTT | CASSLVWGDTDTQYF
. | 17 | TRBJ2-3 | . | TRBV4-1 | TGCGCCAGCAGCCAAGAAGTGTACAGCACTAGCACAGATACGCAGTATTTT | CASSQEVYSTSTDTQYF
once | 16 | TRBJ1-5 | TRBD1 | TRBV20-1 | TGCAGTACTCATCAACCGGGACAGGGTGGTAATCAGCCCCAGCATTTT | CSTHQPGQGGNQPQHF
many | 14 | TRBJ1-5 | . | TRBV24-1 | TGTGCCACCAGTGATTTTAAGAGCAATCAGCCCCAGCATTTT | CATSDFKSNQPQHF
many | 16 | TRBJ2-1 | TRBD1 | TRBV11-2 | TGTGCCAGCAGCTCGTTCGGGACAGGGAGAGGCAATGAGCAGTTCTTC | CASSSFGTGRGNEQFF
many | 14 | TRBJ1-1 | . | TRBV11-2 | TGTGCCAGCAGCTTAGATCTAAAGATATTTGAAGCTTTCTTT | CASSLDLKIFEAFF
many | 14 | TRBJ2-1 | . | TRBV2 | TGTGCCAGCATTCTGGATACCTACTACAATGAGCAGTTCTTC | CASILDTYYNEQFF
many | 12 | TRBJ2-3 | . | TRBV20-1 | TGCAGTGCTAGGGGACTTACAGATACGCAGTATTTT | CSARGLTDTQYF
many | 16 | TRBJ2-3 | . | TRBV5-6 | TGTGCCAGCAGCTTGAGGCCACAGGGTACAAGAGATACGCAGTATTTT | CASSLRPQGTRDTQYF
. | 15 | TRBJ1-1 | . | TRBV7-9 | TGTGCCAGCAGCCTACGACGGACCGGGAACACTGAAGCTTTCTTT | CASSLRRTGNTEAFF
many | 14 | TRBJ1-5 | . | TRBV27 | TGTGCCAGCAGTTTAAGTTTCAGGTTGCAGCCCCAGCATTTT | CASSLSFRLQPQHF
many | 15 | TRBJ2-3 | TRBD1 | TRBV30 | TGTGCCTGGAATCCTGACAGGGGGCTTGAAGATACGCAGTATTTT | CAWNPDRGLEDTQYF
. | 19 | TRBJ2-2 | . | TRBV5-6 | TGTGCCAGCAGCTTGGTCGTCGGGAGTAAAGGGGAAAGAACCGGGGAGCTGTTTTTT | CASSLVVGSKGERTGELFF
many | 17 | TRBJ2-1 | TRBD2 | TRBV7-2 | TGTGCCAGCAGCTCGGGACTAGCGGGACTCTCCTACAATGAGCAGTTCTTC | CASSSGLAGLSYNEQFF
many | 13 | TRBJ1-5 | . | TRBV3-1 | TGTGCCAGCAGCGGACAGCCAAATCAGCCCCAGCATTTT | CASSGQPNQPQHF
. | 16 | TRBJ2-3 | . | TRBV7-2 | TGTGCCAGCAGCTCGGGGCTAGCCTTGGGCACAGATACGCAGTATTTT | CASSSGLALGTDTQYF
. | 17 | TRBJ2-7 | . | TRBV18 | TGTGCCAGCTCCCCGATGGGACGGCAGAGCTCCTACAATGAGCAGTACTTC | CASSPMGRQSSYNEQYF
many | 15 | TRBJ2-1 | TRBD2 | TRBV29-1 | TGCAGCGTTGACACTAGCGGCATGTTGAACAATGAGCAGTTCTTC | CSVDTSGMLNNEQFF
few | 14 | TRBJ1-2 | TRBD1 | TRBV29-1 | TGCAGCGTTGAAGATGAGACAGGGTACTATGGCTACACCTTC | CSVEDETGYYGYTF
. | 12 | TRBJ2-3 | . | TRBV28 | TGTGCCAGCAGTTCGACTATCTATACGCAGTATTTT | CASSSTIYTQYF
many | 16 | TRBJ2-7 | TRBD2 | TRBV18 | TGTGCCAGCTCACCCCCGGTGCTAGCGGGAGGTCACGAGCAGTACTTC | CASSPPVLAGGHEQYF